The source of this T cell receptor beta chain is a study of human T cells and chemical hapten exposure. The overall study: Patch tests of 0.01% DPC on the upper back were read at 6 days. A mostly female patient group had alopecia areata, totalis or universalis. General study results and limits: The formation of large CDR3 similarity clusters by expanded TCRs significantly exceeded that of controls.

The CDR3 has 12 residues. V dropped 1 base and J dropped 11 bases, with 14 bases sitting between them. Looked up from germline, CDR1 is SQVTM and CDR2 is ANQGSEA. Time point here: pre-sensitization, week 0. Treatment indicated: therapeutic diphenylcyclopropenone sensitization with weekly scalp DPC. Blood collection happened ahead of applying each patch test. Details on this clonotype: The antigen remains unidentified.

From the RACE reads, TCRdb called clonotypes with MiXCR, one entry per CDR3 protein. The sample yields 250,000 or so distinct CDR3 sequences, 7.5% to 8% seen once. The sequencing here drew on whole blood, taken in connection with sensitization to the hapten diphenylcyclopropenone (DPC). The clonotype originates from a man aged 18-30 years with alopecia areata. Some clones in this sample may be carry-over from other donors' samples. The J gene is TRBJ1-1, the V gene TRBV29-1, with D possibly TRBD1 on 5 matching bases. In DNA, the CDR3 is TGCAGCGTTGAAGTTCGCGGAGGGGATGCTTTCTTT. It is translated as CSVEVRGGDAFF.